This T cell receptor beta chain was sequenced for a study of early T cells in non-severe SARS-CoV-2 infection. This clonotype has a handful of counts. At one of its ends the junction is not consistent with the germline gene, which may arise from a read error. MiXCR, run by TCRdb on the 5' RACE reads, gives a single entry per CDR3 protein. Among 70,000 to 85,000 distinct CDR3 sequences listed, 10% to 15% were seen once. Germline CDR1 and CDR2: LGHNT and FRNRAP. CDR3 size: 14 residues. This clonotype originated in an adult who was a healthcare worker with PCR-confirmed SARS-CoV-2 infection or an uninfected control (not recorded which). Sequenced: whole blood. This chain connects TRBV12-5 to TRBJ2-1, with D perhaps assigned TRBD1 or TRBD2 (5 bases each). DNA for the CDR3: TGTGCTAGTGGTTTGGTACCCACTGCCAGAGAGGGGATCTTC. Amino acid sequence: CASGLVPTAREGIF.